Each of the 17 T cell receptor beta chains below was sequenced from the same sample in a study of CD4 T cell repertoires and nickel. MiXCR, applied by TCRdb to the RT-PCR reads, yields one record per CDR3 protein. Its listing shows 45 to 55 distinct CDR3 sequences. The source material was CD4+ T cells from blood, not recorded whether cultured. Source of these receptors: a human donor in a nickel allergy study, with or without nickel allergy (not recorded which). It is not recorded whether this sample comes from one donor or several.

The chain combines TRBV7-2 with TRBJ2-5, with 8 bases that match TRBD1. V trimming: 4 bases; J trimming: 1 base; junction bases outside the gene matches: 5. Germline V CDR1 and CDR2: SGHTA, FQGNSA. The CDR3 sequence is 15 residues long. The CDR3 spells CASSWMGQAQETQYF. CDR3 nucleotide sequence: TGTGCCAGCAGCTGGATGGGACAGGCCCAAGAGACCCAGTACTTC.

The V and J genes are TRBV6-5 and TRBJ2-3, with D perhaps TRBD1 or TRBD2 (5 bases each). This CDR3 is 17 amino acids long. Germline V gene data show CDR1 as MNHEY and CDR2 as SVGAGI. V was cut by 0 bases and J by 0 bases, with 13 bases left in between. This CDR3 reads CASSYSRGPSSTDTQYF. As DNA, the CDR3 is TGTGCCAGCAGTTACTCGAGGGGCCCCTCTAGCACAGATACGCAGTATTTT.

The chain has TRBV7-6 and TRBJ2-7; perhaps TRBD1 as D (5 bases). Trimming cost V 1 base and J 2 bases, with 12 bases left between them. Germline CDR1 SGHVS, CDR2 FNYEAQ. This CDR3 has 15 amino acids. The CDR3 region is CASSLDTGVTYEQYF. For the CDR3, the DNA is TGTGCCAGCAGCTTAGATACAGGTGTAACCTACGAGCAGTACTTC.

The rearrangement links TRBV6-5 to TRBJ1-1, with TRBD1 matching over 7 bases. V was clipped by 0 bases and J by 7 bases; unmatched bases: 14. CDR1 MNHEY and CDR2 SVGAGI come from the germline V gene. This CDR3 has 17 residues. Here the CDR3 DNA reads TGTGCCAGCAGTTACTCGAGGGGGCCTTCTGGTCATGATGAAGCTTTCTTT. This translates into CASSYSRGPSGHDEAFF.

This clonotype was detected only once. The chain has TRBV6-4 and TRBJ1-2, with 9 bases identical to TRBD1. The ends lost 5 bases at V and 8 bases at J; junction bases unmatched: 6. This CDR3 has 13 amino acids. Germline assignment: CDR1 MRHNA and CDR2 SNTAGT. Written as DNA, the CDR3 is TGTGCCAGCAGTTTAGGGACAGGGCAAGGCTACACCTTC. This translates into CASSLGTGQGYTF.

This rearrangement joins TRBV5-1 to TRBJ2-7, with D perhaps matching TRBD2 (6 bases). Looked up from germline, CDR1 is SGHRS and CDR2 is YFSETQ. The CDR3 spans 17 residues. V shed 0 bases and J shed 2 bases, with 18 bases lying between them. The CDR3 here is CASSLAPPERAAYEQYF. The CDR3 DNA follows: TGCGCCAGCAGCTTGGCTCCCCCCGAGCGGGCCGCCTACGAGCAGTACTTC. Variable domain in full (rest from reference TRBV5-1 and TRBJ2-7): KAGVTQTPRYLIKTRGQQVTLSCSPISGHRSVSWYQQTPGQGLQFLFEYFSETQRNKGNFPGRFSGRQFSNSRSEMNVSTLELGDSALYLCASSLAPPERAAYEQYFGPGTRLTVT.

The V gene is TRBV7-2, the J gene TRBJ2-1; 9 bases are a match to TRBD1. CDR1 is SGHTA and CDR2 is FQGNSA in the germline V gene. The V segment lost 5 bases and the J segment 6 bases; nucleotides outside the gene matches: 8. The length of the CDR3 is 15 residues. CDR3 sequence (DNA): TGTGCCAGCAGCGAAGACAGGGGGTTGGTCAATGAGCAGTTCTTC. Protein product: CASSEDRGLVNEQFF.

This clonotype was observed a few times. V and J are TRBV30 and TRBJ1-2; D perhaps matches TRBD1 (5 bases). Trimming removed 4 bases at V and 3 bases at J, with 12 bases between. CDR1 is GTSNPN, CDR2 SVGIG, per germline (reference sequence). This CDR3 contains 13 residues. The chain's CDR3 is CAWTGQLYYGYTF. DNA for the CDR3: TGTGCCTGGACAGGGCAACTATACTATGGCTACACCTTC.

The J gene is TRBJ1-2, the V gene TRBV12-3 or TRBV12-4; D gene uncertain. This CDR3 region has 13 residues. V was shortened by 6 bases and J by 2 bases, with 10 bases between the two germline ends. The CDR3 coding sequence is TGTGCCAGCAGACTGACACCCAACTATGGCTACACCTTC. Translated, it gives CASRLTPNYGYTF.

The CDR3 spells CSFIWSRTYNEQFF. The CDR3 nucleotides read TGCAGCTTTATTTGGAGCCGGACCTACAATGAGCAGTTCTTC. V usage is TRBV29-1 and J usage is TRBJ2-1; D not certain. The CDR3 is made up of 14 amino acids. The germline V gene has CDR1 SQVTM and CDR2 ANQGSEA. V lost 8 bases and J 2 bases, leaving 16 bases between the germline ends.

Turning to this clonotype: The DNA is left out, because the CDR3 cannot be placed on it with certainty; the CDR3 is given as TCRdb lists it. J is TRBJ2-7 and V is TRBV14. The V gene's germline CDR1 is SGHDN and CDR2 FVKESK. The CDR3 contains 13 residues when both ends are counted. The chain's CDR3 is CASSQDYFGEQYF.

This clonotype was detected only a few times. The rearrangement uses TRBV7-2 and TRBJ2-5, with 7 bases fitting TRBD2. The CDR3 is 13 residues long. CDR1 SGHTA and CDR2 FQGNSA come from the germline V gene. V shed 3 bases, J shed 4 bases, and the junction held 2 bases outside the gene matches. CDR3: CASSLGRGETQYF. CDR3 DNA: TGTGCCAGCAGCTTGGGGAGGGGAGAGACCCAGTACTTC.

This clonotype was picked up a small number of times. The V gene is TRBV20-1, the J gene TRBJ2-5; 11 bases are shared with TRBD2. V gave up 5 bases and J gave up 1 base; unmatched junction bases: 6. Germline V gene sequence: CDR1 DFQATT, CDR2 SNEGSKA (reference sequence). The CDR3 loop spans 15 amino acids. The CDR3 region is CSAHTSGGLQETQYF. In DNA form, the CDR3 reads TGCAGTGCTCATACTAGCGGGGGCCTCCAAGAGACCCAGTACTTC.

V gene TRBV10-3 combines with J gene TRBJ1-5; TRBD1 matches at 7 bases. The CDR3 spans 12 residues. Germline CDR1 is ENHRY and CDR2 is SYGVKD. With 8 bases clipped from V and 2 bases from J, the junction kept 0 bases outside the gene matches. The CDR3 loop reads CAIGQGNQPQHF. CDR3 DNA: TGTGCCATCGGACAGGGCAATCAGCCCCAGCATTTT.

This chain joins TRBV12-3 or TRBV12-4 and TRBJ2-4, with 10 bases fitting TRBD1. V lost 5 bases, J lost 0 bases, and 7 bases stayed unmatched. The CDR3 extends over 17 amino acids. CDR3 sequence reads: CASSIPGQGLAKNIQYF. The CDR3 nucleotides are TGTGCCAGCAGTATCCCGGGACAGGGGTTAGCCAAAAACATTCAGTACTTC.

V gene TRBV27 combines with J gene TRBJ1-1; 8 bases match TRBD1. Trimming cost V 5 bases and J 8 bases; bases outside gene matches: 10. The CDR3 has 14 residues. Germline V CDR1 and CDR2: MNHEY, SMNVEV (reference sequence). CDR3 loop: CASSTYSGTGEAFF. The CDR3 nucleotides are TGTGCCAGCAGTACCTACTCCGGGACAGGAGAAGCTTTCTTT.

V is TRBV7-2 and J is TRBJ2-4, with D perhaps matching TRBD1 (5 bases). The CDR3 runs to 15 residues. Germline V gives CDR1 SGHTA, CDR2 FQGNSA. Deletions cut 7 bases from V and 9 bases from J, with 22 bases between. The CDR3 protein is CASTLQGPLGRIQYF. CDR3 sequence (DNA): TGTGCCAGCACCCTCCAGGGCCCCTTGGGGCGCATTCAGTACTTC.